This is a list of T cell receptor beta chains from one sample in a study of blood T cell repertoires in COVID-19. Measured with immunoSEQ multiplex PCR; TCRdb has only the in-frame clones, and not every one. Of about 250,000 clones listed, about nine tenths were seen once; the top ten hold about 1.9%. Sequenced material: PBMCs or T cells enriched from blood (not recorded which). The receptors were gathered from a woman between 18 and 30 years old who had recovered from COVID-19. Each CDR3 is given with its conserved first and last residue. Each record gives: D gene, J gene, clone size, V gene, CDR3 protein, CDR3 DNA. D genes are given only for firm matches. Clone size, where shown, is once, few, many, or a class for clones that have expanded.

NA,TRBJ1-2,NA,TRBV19,CASTRENYGYTF,TGTGCCAGTACCAGGGAAAACTATGGCTACACCTTC
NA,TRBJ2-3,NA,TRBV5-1,CASSFGPGAVRVADTQYF,NA
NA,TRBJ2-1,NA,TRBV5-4,CASSLDLSSYNEQFF,TGTGCCAGCAGCTTGGACTTGAGCTCCTACAATGAGCAGTTCTTC
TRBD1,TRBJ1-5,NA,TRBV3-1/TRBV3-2,CASSQGRTGGQPQHF,TGTGCCAGCAGCCAAGGGCGGACAGGGGGTCAGCCCCAGCATTTT
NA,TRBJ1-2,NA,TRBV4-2,CASSQDSTFRGYTF,TGTGCCAGCAGCCAAGATAGCACTTTTCGTGGCTACACCTTC
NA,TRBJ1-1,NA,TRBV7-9,CASSFNRAPSTEAFF,TGTGCCAGCAGCTTCAACAGGGCCCCTAGTACTGAAGCTTTCTTT
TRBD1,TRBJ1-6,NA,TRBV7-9,CASSHGGTGGNSPLHF,TGTGCCAGCAGCCACGGGGGGACAGGGGGTAATTCACCCCTCCACTTT
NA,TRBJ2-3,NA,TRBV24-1,CATSDLRGSDTQYF,TGTGCCACCAGTGATTTGCGGGGGAGCGATACGCAGTATTTT
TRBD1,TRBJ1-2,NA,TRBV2,CASSGQGLANYGYTF,TGTGCCAGCAGCGGACAGGGTTTGGCTAACTATGGCTACACCTTC
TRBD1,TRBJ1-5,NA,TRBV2,CASSEDRGGRAQHF,TGTGCCAGCAGTGAGGACAGGGGTGGTAGGGCCCAGCATTTT
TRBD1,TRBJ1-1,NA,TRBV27,CASAVSTQGAGLSIRLAFF,TGTGCCAGCGCCGTTTCTACCCAGGGGGCGGGCTTATCGATTAGACTGGCTTTCTTT
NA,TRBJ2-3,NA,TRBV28,CASSPLARLRSTDTQYF,TGTGCCAGCAGTCCCTTGGCGCGGCTACGGAGCACAGATACGCAGTATTTT
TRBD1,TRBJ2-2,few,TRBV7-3,CASSSATGGFTGELFF,TGTGCCAGCAGCTCGGCAACAGGGGGTTTCACCGGGGAGCTGTTTTTT
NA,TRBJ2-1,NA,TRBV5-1,CASSLGRNNEQFF,TGCGCCAGCAGTCTGGGGAGGAACAATGAGCAGTTCTTC
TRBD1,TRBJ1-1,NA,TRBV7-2,CASSFQGQGTEAFF,TGTGCCAGCAGCTTTCAGGGACAGGGAACTGAAGCTTTCTTT
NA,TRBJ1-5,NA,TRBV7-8,CASSLEGLNQPQHF,TGTGCCAGCAGCTTAGAGGGACTAAATCAGCCCCAGCATTTT
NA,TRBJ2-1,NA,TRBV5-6,CASSPPGFWSANEQFF,TGTGCCAGCAGCCCGCCCGGGTTTTGGTCCGCCAATGAGCAGTTCTTC
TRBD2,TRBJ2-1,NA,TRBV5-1,CASSLGTSVNEQFF,TGCGCCAGCAGCTTGGGGACTAGCGTCAATGAGCAGTTCTTC
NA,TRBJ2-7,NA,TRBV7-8,CASSPEGSGVHEQYF,TGTGCCAGCAGCCCCGAGGGGTCAGGGGTTCATGAGCAGTACTTC
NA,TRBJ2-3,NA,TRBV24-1,CATSDRDSPGGTDTQYF,TGTGCCACCAGTGATAGGGACTCACCTGGGGGCACAGATACGCAGTATTTT
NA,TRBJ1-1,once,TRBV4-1,CASSYGSGGSFF,TGCGCCAGCAGCTACGGGTCGGGGGGGTCTTTCTTT
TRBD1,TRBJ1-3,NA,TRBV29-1,CSAHRGSSNTIYF,TGCAGCGCACACAGGGGAAGCAGTAACACCATATATTTT
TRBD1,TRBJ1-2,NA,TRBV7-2,CASSLSPNPGQGSGYTF,TGTGCCAGCAGCTTATCTCCCAATCCGGGACAGGGGAGTGGCTACACCTTC
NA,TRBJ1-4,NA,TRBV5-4,CASSWGVGGSEKLFF,TGTGCCAGCAGCTGGGGGGTTGGAGGGAGTGAAAAACTGTTTTTT
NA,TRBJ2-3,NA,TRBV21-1,CASSKASGLADEEDTQYF,TGTGCCAGCAGCAAAGCATCAGGACTAGCGGATGAGGAAGATACGCAGTATTTT